The T cell receptor beta chain described here comes from a study of blood T cell repertoires in COVID-19. Generated by immunoSEQ multiplex PCR, the TCRdb table keeps only in-frame clones and is missing some. This table holds about 76,000 clones, approximately 86% found once. Losses at the gene ends were 5 bases for V and 2 bases for J; bases not matched to a gene: 4. Germline assignment: CDR1 SEHNR and CDR2 FQNEAQ (reference sequence). The CDR3 has 15 residues. The sequence derives from a human donor in a cohort sampled during active COVID-19. The rearrangement joins TRBV7-9 to TRBJ1-4; 8 nucleotides match TRBD1. Material for sequencing was peripheral blood. CDR3 sequence (DNA): TGTGCCAGCAGCACCTACAGGGGGACTAATGAAAAACTGTTTTTT. This encodes CASSTYRGTNEKLFF.